Only a few counts were recorded for the clone carrying this T cell receptor (beta chain). The CDR3 is 16 amino acids. V was clipped by 6 bases and J by 5 bases, with 20 bases between them. Germline assignment: CDR1 LNHDA and CDR2 SQIVND (reference sequence). The source of the sample is a study of blood T cell repertoires in COVID-19. Across the whole study: The United States, Italy and Spain provided the acute and convalescent COVID-19 samples. PBMCs, B-cell-depleted T cells, or T cells were the source of the cDNA or gDNA that made up the material.

How the authors handled the data: Nucleated cell number was recorded as an estimate derived from reference gene primer amplification. The table came from immunoSEQ multiplex PCR; TCRdb's copy has only in-frame clones and leaves some out. V and J calls and clone size follow that table, whereas D and trimming were derived from the DNA. Of 250,000 to 350,000 clones listed, roughly 90% are singletons. The sequencing input was peripheral blood. This chain uses TRBV19 with TRBJ1-5; D call uncertain. This TCR was sampled from a woman aged 40 to 50 who had recovered from COVID-19. The CDR3 bases are TGTGCCAGTAGGCTGAACGGGCAGGACGGGGATCAGCCCCAGCATTTT. Translated, it gives CASRLNGQDGDQPQHF.